What follows are 7 T cell receptor beta chains derived from one specimen sequenced in a study of blood T cells in healthy people across ages. A second PCR, run for roughly 7 to 12 cycles, used a sample-barcoded 5' primer plus a J-beta primer mix. TCRdb called the 5' RACE reads again in MiXCR, with one record for every CDR3 protein. The sample lists 650,000 to 1,000,000 distinct CDR3 sequences, roughly 34% occurring once. The sample was blood. Receptor source: a man aged 18 to 35 in good health.

Comment on this clonotype: Germline and junction disagree at one end, which may indicate a read error. The genes are TRBV29-1 and TRBJ1-1; D unresolved. Germline CDR1 SQVTM, CDR2 ANQGSEA. The CDR3 is 12 amino acids. CDR3 in DNA: TGCAGCGTTGCCCGCGGTAACACTGAGGCTTTCTTT. It encodes CSVARGNTEAFF.

About this clonotype itself: A read error is possible here, since a much larger clone lies one base away. The chain employs TRBV7-3 and TRBJ2-1, with D perhaps matching TRBD1 or TRBD2 (5 bases each). Germline CDR1 is SGHTA and CDR2 is FQGTGA. The CDR3 is 15 amino acids. CDR3 sequence reads: CTSSSLVERGHEQFF. The CDR3 DNA is TGTACCAGCAGCTCCCTCGTGGAGAGGGGCCATGAGCAGTTCTTC.

This clonotype was recorded a few times. The CDR3, as DNA: TGCGCCAGCAGCCAATCCGGCGGGGGGGTCTACAATGAGCAGTACTTC. Translated: CASSQSGGGVYNEQYF. The chain links TRBV4-3 to TRBJ2-1, with 9 bases identical to TRBD2. The end of the DNA fits TRBJ2-7 better, so the J call may be wrong. In germline, CDR1 is LGHNA, CDR2 YSLEER. CDR3 length: 16 amino acids.

The chain carries TRBV29-1 and TRBJ2-1; 7 bases are shared with TRBD1. The CDR3 spans 15 residues. The V gene's germline CDR1 is SQVTM and CDR2 ANQGSEA. J gave up 6 bases and V 4 bases, and 12 bases lay outside the gene matches. This CDR3 reads CSVVRRQGIGNEQFF. CDR3 in DNA: TGCAGCGTTGTTCGGAGACAGGGTATCGGCAATGAGCAGTTCTTC.

The chain employs TRBV5-5 and TRBJ2-7; D is ambiguous. With 6 bases removed from V and 2 bases from J, the gap between germline ends came to 12 bases. Per germline, CDR1 SGHKS and CDR2 YYEKEE (reference sequence). The CDR3 spans 13 residues. The CDR3 bases are TGTGCCAGCACCCCGTCCTTGACCTACGAGCAGTACTTC. As protein: CASTPSLTYEQYF.

CDR3 region: CASSFGQGPTYEQYF. The CDR3 DNA follows: TGCGCCAGCAGCTTCGGACAGGGCCCCACCTACGAGCAGTACTTC. This rearrangement joins TRBV5-1 to TRBJ2-7, with 8 bases matching TRBD1. Per the germline V gene, CDR1 is SGHRS and CDR2 is YFSETQ. The junction had 6 bases not matched to a gene; V was cut back by 2 bases and J by 2 bases. The CDR3 totals 15 residues.

This clonotype was picked up a small number of times. The chain uses TRBV20-1 and TRBJ2-1; TRBD2 matches at 14 bases. The germline V gene has CDR1 DFQATT and CDR2 SNEGSKA (reference sequence). V shed 0 bases, J shed 6 bases, and the junction held 1 base outside the gene matches. The CDR3 extends over 15 amino acids. The CDR3 loop is CSARDGLAGGNEQFF. CDR3 bases: TGCAGTGCTAGAGACGGACTAGCGGGGGGCAATGAGCAGTTCTTC.